The clone carrying this TCR beta chain was detected a few times. Its antigen is as yet unknown. The sample belongs to a study of CD8 T cells in ankylosing spondylitis. Study-level findings and limits: Some motif variants had been reported before (in reactive arthritis synovial fluid and blood). Characteristic of ankylosing spondylitis blood, it appeared, was a TCR beta motif comprising several highly homologous variants.

TCRdb re-derived calls from the 5' RACE reads in MiXCR, one entry per CDR3 protein. In the table there are under 450,000 distinct CDR3 sequences, about a sixth of which are singletons. The CDR3 spans 15 residues. The germline V gene has CDR1 SEHNR and CDR2 FQNEAQ (reference sequence). V was trimmed by 2 bases and J by 4 bases, leaving 11 bases between them. The V and J genes are TRBV7-9 and TRBJ2-2; D is undetermined. The specimen sequenced was blood, either unsorted or a sorted T cell fraction (not recorded which). This clonotype was sampled from a male donor with ankylosing spondylitis. The CDR3 region has the DNA TGTGCCAGCAGCTTATGGGCTAGTGGCACCGGGGAGCTGTTTTTT. Translation: CASSLWASGTGELFF.